This T cell receptor beta chain was identified during a study of shared clonotypes between healthy human individuals (dated by TCRdb to about 2020). About the investigation overall: Three men and a couple of women, aged 18 to 49 years, made up the cohort. Libraries were prepared and TCR repertoires were sequenced by different laboratories using diverse techniques, in order to increase sequencing depth and limit assay-specific biases. Per donor, three plates each were used for CD4 naive and CD4 memory, two for CD8 naive, and one for CD8 memory. The study deeply sequenced blood TCR repertoires of about 5 healthy adults to estimate repertoire size and the extent of clonotype sharing between individuals. Per donor, leukapheresis produced somewhere between about 0.8 and 9.5 billion PBMCs.

Overall study results and their limits: Compared with non-shared clonotypes, the clonotypes found in all four sorted-subset donors had higher generation probabilities. Naive subsets generally had larger estimated clonotype richness than memory subsets did. Incomplete sequencing was indicated by rarefaction of sorted-subset datasets, despite the large sequencing depth. Around 5% of naive CD4, 3% to 4% of naive CD8, approximately 2.2% of memory CD4, and 0.4% of memory CD8 clonotypes were shared across several donors. Pairwise subsampling indicated that sequencing depth was expected to affect the degree of clonotype sharing among donors. Sampling was limited to blood, and TCR repertoires in tissue likely differ from TCR repertoires in blood. The genetic and exposure-history diversity represented was limited by the small number of donors.

TCR CDR3 regions were amplified from genomic DNA by multiplex PCR using the deep immunoSEQ assay. Extracted genomic DNA from each cell subset was spread evenly across all wells of several immunoSEQ 96-well plates, with each plate serving as a replicate. For sorted subsets, 200 to 250 ng of genomic DNA, equivalent to tens of thousands of T cell genomes, went into each replicate PCR. Purified libraries were quantified with a Qubit 3.0 fluorometer, sized on a Bioanalyzer 2100, and re-quantified with the KAPA Library Quantification kit. Each immunoSEQ 96-well plate was sequenced on its own single-read 150-cycle Illumina NextSeq 550 flow cell. In the authors' own workflow: Because the immunoSEQ output included only junctional sequences and no quality scores, the filtering could not be the same as the filtering used for full-length reads. Sequences were annotated with PyIR, a Python wrapper for IgBLAST v1.9, and V/J genes and CDR3 were assigned using IMGT germline references. Reads with weak V/J assignments (E-value above 1e-6), missing CDR3, stop codons, out-of-frame junctions, or ambiguous translated residues were removed. V3J clonotypes were defined as sequences sharing an identical inferred V gene, J gene, and CDR3 amino acid sequence. To compute the percentage overlap between repertoires, the number of shared unique clonotypes was divided by the size of the smaller repertoire. Richness of each repertoire was evaluated using RTK rarefaction, the Chao1 estimator, and Recon v2.1 estimates of unobserved clonotypes. OLGA was used to compute generation probabilities for all TCRbeta clonotypes that the gDNA method yielded from a few donors. As stored in TCRdb, this immuneACCESS dataset retains in-frame rearrangements with V and J assigned. A fraction of the clones does not appear; measured against another copy, unresolved V genes explain less than half of the discrepancy, and the remainder lacks a known reason. The V and J calls and clone size were taken over from that table, and D and trimming were inferred from the DNA. For this sample there are some 2.4 million clones; 80% to 95% appear just once. Of the sample, 0.36% is held by the ten largest clones.

A note on this clone: This clone's antigen is unknown. No much larger clone exists at a distance of one base, and base qualities are not known.

The germline V gene yields SGHDT for CDR1 and YYEEEE for CDR2. From cysteine to phenylalanine, the CDR3 is 17 amino acids long. Just CDR3 DNA is preserved here, 51 bases in frame from base 1. V lost 2 bases and J lost 9 bases; the stretch between them is 26 bases long. The donors were healthy, HIV-negative adults with no recently reported acute infections or vaccinations. Only Caucasian adults living in Nashville, Tennessee, USA were represented among the donors. CD4+ T cells were enriched through magnetic negative selection, after which naive cells were positively selected on CD45RA and the remaining negative fraction served as the memory subset. Blood was collected by leukapheresis, and PBMCs were isolated by Ficoll-Histopaque density gradient centrifugation and then cryopreserved in liquid nitrogen vapor phase. Purity and quantity of every magnetically sorted T cell population were checked by analytical flow cytometry. Each sorted fraction had its genomic DNA isolated and then quantified by UV absorbance on a Nanodrop 2000c.

The rearranged segments are TRBV5-6 and TRBJ1-2, with TRBD1 as a weak D call on 5 bases. The receptor was isolated from a man aged 18-30 years in good health. Some clones in this sample may be carry-over from other donors' samples. The sample comprised naive CD4+ T cells from PBMCs. The intended sense of this specimen's cell subset or site label: CD45RA+ positively selected. The sequenced DNA is TGTGCCAGCAGCTTTACACAAATGGGACCGAAGACTGAGAGCTACACCTTC. It is translated as CASSFTQMGPKTESYTF.